The 27 T cell receptor beta chains listed next were all sequenced from one sample in a study of blood T cell repertoires in COVID-19. TCRdb's table, derived via immunoSEQ multiplex PCR, lists solely in-frame clones and lacks some. This sample carries about 73,000 clones, 70% to 80% of them seen once, and the ten largest clones take 2% to 2.5%. Material for sequencing was peripheral blood. The receptors were gathered from a man aged 65 to 79 with COVID-19, enrolled during active disease.

V gene TRBV5-8 combines with J gene TRBJ1-2, with TRBD1 matching 7 bases. Trimming at V came to 0 bases and at J to 6 bases, leaving 5 bases not matched to a gene. Per germline, CDR1 SGHTS and CDR2 YDEGEE. CDR3 length: 14 residues. The CDR3 nucleotides read TGTGCCAGCAGCTTGGCCGGGACAGAGGATGGCTACACCTTC. Protein sequence: CASSLAGTEDGYTF.

The chain carries TRBV27 and TRBJ1-1; no definite D call. The CDR3 covers 13 residues. CDR1 and CDR2 (germline): MNHEY, SMNVEV (reference sequence). With 6 bases removed from V and 0 bases from J, the gap between germline ends came to 8 bases. The CDR3 sequence is CASRGRLNTEAFF. The CDR3 nucleotides are TGTGCCAGCAGGGGCAGATTGAACACTGAAGCTTTCTTT.

This chain uses TRBV7-2 with TRBJ2-4; TRBD2 matches at 9 bases. J lost 1 base, V lost 5 bases, and 6 bases had no gene match. CDR3 length equals 16 residues. From germline, CDR1 is SGHTA and CDR2 FQGNSA. The CDR3 bases are TGTGCCAGCAGCGATAGCGGGAGTACGGCCAAAAACATTCAGTACTTC. Translation: CASSDSGSTAKNIQYF.

V usage is TRBV7-3 and J usage is TRBJ2-1, with 10 bases that match TRBD1. The CDR3 is made up of 16 amino acids. V shed 5 bases, J shed 8 bases, and the junction held 12 bases outside the gene matches. Per germline, CDR1 SGHTA and CDR2 FQGTGA. The CDR3 DNA is TGTGCCAGCAGCCCTCGACCGGGACAGGGGCTCGATGAGCAGTTCTTC. Its protein product is CASSPRPGQGLDEQFF.

This clone was recorded a few times. The chain carries TRBV7-2 and TRBJ1-2, with D possibly matching TRBD1 (6 bases). Germline V lookup: CDR1 SGHTA, CDR2 FQGNSA. The V and J ends lost 5 bases and 8 bases respectively, with 15 bases between them. The CDR3 has 13 amino acids. CDR3 DNA sequence: TGTGCCAGCAGCCCGGGGGGGGGCTGGGGCTACACCTTC. It encodes CASSPGGGWGYTF.

The rearrangement joins TRBV3-1 (or the pseudogene TRBV3-2) to TRBJ2-2, with 13 bases fitting TRBD2. This CDR3 region has 18 residues. The germline V gene encodes CDR1 LGHDT and CDR2 YNNKEL (reference sequence). Trimming took 1 base from V and 4 from J; bases not matched to a gene: 6. This CDR3 reads CASSQGLAGGWSTGELFF. In DNA form, the CDR3 reads TGTGCCAGCAGCCAAGGACTAGCGGGAGGATGGAGCACCGGGGAGCTGTTTTTT.

The rearrangement uses TRBV9 and TRBJ2-3; 9 nucleotides match TRBD2. Losses at the gene ends were 0 bases for V and 1 base for J; bases not matched to a gene: 3. Germline V CDR1 and CDR2: SGDLS, YYNGEE. CDR3 size: 16 residues. CDR3 loop: CASSVELAGGTDTQYF. The CDR3 DNA reads TGTGCCAGCAGCGTAGAGTTAGCGGGAGGCACAGATACGCAGTATTTT.

This clone was detected once. The chain carries TRBV29-1 and TRBJ1-2, with 9 bases matching TRBD1. The CDR3 loop spans 15 amino acids. Germline V gene sequence: CDR1 SQVTM, CDR2 ANQGSEA. V shed 0 bases and J 6 bases; nucleotides not matched to a gene: 8. As DNA, the CDR3 is TGCAGCGTTGAAGATAGGGACAGGGTTGGCAATGGCTACACCTTC. This sequence encodes CSVEDRDRVGNGYTF.

The V call is TRBV15, the J call TRBJ2-1; 13 nucleotides agree with TRBD2. The germline gives CDR1 LNHNV, CDR2 YYDKDF (reference sequence). The CDR3 is 15 amino acids. Trimming at V came to 5 bases and at J to 10 bases, leaving 8 bases not matched to a gene. The CDR3 protein is CATSYRTSGSSEQFF. The CDR3 nucleotides read TGTGCCACCAGCTACCGGACTAGCGGGAGTTCCGAGCAGTTCTTC.

This sequence joins TRBV28 and TRBJ1-4; no clear D gene. This CDR3 comprises 13 residues. Trimming took off 6 bases at V and 6 bases at J, with 11 bases between the two ends. CDR1 and CDR2 from the germline V gene are MDHEN and SYDVKM. The CDR3, as DNA: TGTGCCAGCAGGCGGGCCGGGGATGAAAAACTGTTTTTT. Its protein product is CASRRAGDEKLFF. The full variable domain, its missing parts supplied by reference TRBV28 and TRBJ1-4, is DVKVTQSSRYLVKRTGEKVFLECVQDMDHENMFWYRQDPGLGLRLIYFSYDVKMKEKGDIPEGYSVSREKKERFSLILESASTNQTSMYLCASRRAGDEKLFFGSGTQLSVL.

The J gene is TRBJ1-1, the V gene TRBV6-6, with TRBD1 matching over 8 bases. The CDR3 covers 15 residues. V was pared by 2 bases and J by 1 base, with 3 bases of the junction left unmatched. The germline gives CDR1 MNHNY, CDR2 SVGAGI (reference sequence). In DNA, the CDR3 is TGTGCCAGCAGTTACACCGGGACAGGGAACACTGAAGCTTTCTTT. Its translation: CASSYTGTGNTEAFF.

The genes are TRBV3-1 (or the pseudogene TRBV3-2) and TRBJ1-6, with 9 bases matching TRBD1. The CDR3 consists of 14 residues. The germline V gene encodes CDR1 LGHDT and CDR2 YNNKEL (reference sequence). V shed 6 bases and J 5 bases; nucleotides not matched to a gene: 2. This CDR3 reads CASSRTGDNSPLHF. CDR3 DNA sequence: TGTGCCAGCAGTAGGACAGGGGATAATTCACCCCTCCACTTT.

This CDR3 is CASSLPGLESEQYF. The CDR3 DNA reads TGTGCCAGCAGCTTACCGGGACTAGAGAGCGAGCAGTACTTC. The J gene is TRBJ2-7, the V gene TRBV5-6; 8 bases fit TRBD2. This CDR3 region has 14 residues. The germline V gene encodes CDR1 SGHDT and CDR2 YYEEEE. V lost 2 bases to trimming and J lost 6 bases; unmatched junction nucleotides: 7. Drawing the rest from reference TRBV5-6 and TRBJ2-7, the complete variable domain is DAGVTQSPTHLIKTRGQQVTLRCSPKSGHDTVSWYQQALGQGPQFIFQYYEEEERQRGNFPDRFSGHQFPNYSSELNVNALLLGDSALYLCASSLPGLESEQYFGPGTRLTVT.

The chain couples TRBV28 to TRBJ1-1; 7 positions match TRBD1. Germline V gives CDR1 MDHEN, CDR2 SYDVKM. V gave up 4 bases and J gave up 1 base; unmatched junction bases: 3. There are 14 residues in the CDR3. CDR3 sequence (DNA): TGTGCCAGCAGTTCAACAGGGGAGAACACTGAAGCTTTCTTT. Translation: CASSSTGENTEAFF.

The chain has TRBV7-2 and TRBJ1-2; 9 bases line up with TRBD1. J was trimmed by 8 bases and V by 5 bases; bases with no gene match: 6. Germline V gives CDR1 SGHTA, CDR2 FQGNSA. The CDR3 totals 13 residues. The CDR3 protein is CASSRTGGQGYTF. The CDR3 DNA reads TGTGCCAGCAGCCGCACAGGGGGCCAAGGCTACACCTTC.

This clone occurred once. V gene TRBV7-9 combines with J gene TRBJ2-7, with 7 bases identical to TRBD1. CDR1 SEHNR and CDR2 FQNEAQ come from the germline V gene (reference sequence). The J segment lost 9 bases and the V segment lost 1 base, leaving 9 bases of the junction unmatched. The CDR3 is made up of 14 amino acids. CDR3 loop: CASSLVRQGQWQYF. Here the CDR3 DNA reads TGTGCCAGCAGCTTAGTGAGACAGGGTCAGTGGCAGTACTTC.

The chain couples TRBV18 to TRBJ2-5, with D possibly being TRBD1 (6 bases). This CDR3 region has 14 residues. Germline CDR1 KGHSH, CDR2 LQKENI. V lost 2 bases to trimming and J lost 7 bases, with 14 bases between them. The CDR3 loop reads CASSPGQPAGTQYF. In DNA form, the CDR3 reads TGTGCCAGCTCACCAGGACAGCCCGCGGGGACCCAGTACTTC.

This clone occurred a few times. The gene calls are TRBV5-6 and TRBJ2-1; TRBD1 is a possible D gene (6 bases). The CDR3 is 14 residues long. Trimming left V 5 bases short and J 6 bases short, with 15 bases between. CDR1 and CDR2 from the germline V gene are SGHDT and YYEEEE. The CDR3 spells CASSFGQFGNEQFF. CDR3 nucleotides: TGTGCCAGCAGTTTCGGACAGTTTGGCAATGAGCAGTTCTTC.

The chain joins TRBV24-1 to TRBJ1-3, with unresolved D. Germline V lookup: CDR1 KGHDR, CDR2 SFDVKD. Trimming shortened V by 5 bases and J by 7 bases, and 11 bases separated the two germline ends. The CDR3 sequence is 13 residues long. DNA for the CDR3: TGTGCCACCAGTGGCGCGGGTTTGAACACCATATATTTT. Protein sequence: CATSGAGLNTIYF.

The genes are TRBV28 and TRBJ1-2; the D is unclear. CDR1 and CDR2 from the germline V gene are MDHEN and SYDVKM. This CDR3 comprises 13 residues. Trimming removed 6 bases from V and 1 base from J, with 9 bases in between. The CDR3 nucleotides are TGTGCCAGCAGGTCCACAGTTAACTATGGCTACACCTTC. This sequence encodes CASRSTVNYGYTF.

The chain combines TRBV14 with TRBJ2-3; TRBD1 aligns across 7 bases. J lost 3 bases, V lost 4 bases, and 7 bases had no gene match. The CDR3 contains 15 residues. Germline assignment: CDR1 SGHDN and CDR2 FVKESK. CDR3 in DNA: TGTGCCAGCAGCCGCCGAACAGGGGTGACAGATACGCAGTATTTT. Translating gives CASSRRTGVTDTQYF.

This chain joins TRBV27 and TRBJ1-1; 9 bases are a match to TRBD1. Germline CDR1 is MNHEY and CDR2 is SMNVEV (reference sequence). Trimming removed 5 bases from V and 8 bases from J; junction bases left unmatched: 12. The CDR3 runs 15 residues. The CDR3 sequence: CASSPQTGGGREAFF. In nucleotides, the CDR3 is TGTGCCAGCAGTCCCCAGACAGGGGGAGGAAGGGAAGCTTTCTTT.

This chain connects TRBV4-2 to TRBJ2-5, with 10 bases identical to TRBD2. V lost 0 bases, J lost 1 base, and 5 bases stayed unmatched. CDR1 is LGHNA and CDR2 is YNFKEQ in the germline V gene. CDR3 length: 17 amino acids. CDR3 sequence: CASSQDKTSGAQETQYF. The CDR3 bases are TGTGCCAGCAGCCAAGATAAAACTAGCGGGGCCCAAGAGACCCAGTACTTC.

This clone showed up just a few times. The chain employs TRBV29-1 and TRBJ1-1; TRBD1 aligns across 8 bases. From germline, CDR1 is SQVTM and CDR2 ANQGSEA. The length of the CDR3 is 12 residues. V was clipped by 4 bases and J by 6 bases; unmatched bases: 4. The CDR3: CSVGDRGSEAFF. CDR3 nucleotide sequence: TGCAGCGTTGGAGACAGGGGCTCTGAAGCTTTCTTT.

This rearrangement joins TRBV29-1 to TRBJ2-7, with 7 positions matching TRBD1. Germline V gene lookup returns CDR1 SQVTM and CDR2 ANQGSEA. Germline trimming cut 0 bases from V and 2 bases from J; bases unmatched to any gene: 4. There are 14 residues in the CDR3. CDR3 sequence: CSVEEPGQTYEQYF. The DNA for the CDR3 is TGCAGCGTTGAAGAGCCGGGACAGACCTACGAGCAGTACTTC.

This clone occurred once. The rearrangement uses TRBV21-1 and TRBJ1-5. TRBV21-1 is a pseudogene. The CDR3 spans 19 residues. The CDR3 DNA reads as TGTGCCAGCAGCAAAGATCAAGAGGATAGGAAGGTTGGCAATCAGCCCCAGCATTTT. Encoded protein: CASSKDQEDRKVGNQPQHF.

The chain is built from TRBV19 and TRBJ2-3, with D maybe TRBD2 (6 bases). V lost 7 bases and J 0 bases, leaving 14 bases between the germline ends. Germline values: CDR1 LNHDA, CDR2 SQIVND (reference sequence). The CDR3 has 15 amino acids. CDR3 nucleotides: TGTGCCAGTAACCCGGCGGGACTTAGCACAGATACGCAGTATTTT. It codes for CASNPAGLSTDTQYF.